This TCR beta chain was sequenced in a study of shared clonotypes between healthy human individuals. For the study at large: Three CD4 naive, three CD4 memory, two CD8 naive and one CD8 memory plate were used per donor. The study's findings and limits: Deeper or shallower sequencing was expected to change how clonotypes are shared among donors. It was the non-shared clonotypes that had lower generation probabilities than clonotypes shared by all four donors.

Naive CD8 cells lacked CD45RO, underwent positive selection for CCR7 and left out terminally differentiated effector memory CD45RA+ cells. Healthy adults negative for HIV, lacking recent acute infections or vaccinations, served as donors. The repertoire was sequenced with immunoSEQ multiplex PCR; TCRdb's copy has only in-frame clones and lacks some. This sample has more than 500,000 clones, with 95% found just once. Germline CDR1 reads PRHDT; CDR2 reads FYEKMQ (reference sequence). The CDR3 has 16 amino acids. Trimming shortened V by 1 base and J by 0 bases, and 9 bases separated the two germline ends. Worth noting for this clone: Its antigen is still unknown.

This receptor was identified in a woman under 40 in good health. The sequencing input was naive CD8+ T cells sorted from blood. The chain links TRBV13 to TRBJ2-2; D is unclear. The CDR3 reads CASSLVPAPNTGELFF. CDR3 nucleotides: TGTGCCAGCAGCTTAGTTCCAGCCCCGAACACCGGGGAGCTGTTTTTT.